The T cell receptor (beta chain) described here comes from a study of CD8 T cells in ankylosing spondylitis. This clonotype occurred many times. Its cognate antigen is unknown. General study findings and limits: The study identified a TCR beta motif of several highly homologous variants that appeared characteristic of ankylosing spondylitis blood. Relatively scarce in peripheral blood, disease-linked clones were CD8+.

Germline CDR1 reads DFQATT; CDR2 reads SNEGSKA (reference sequence). This CDR3 is built from 12 residues. With 2 bases removed from V and 13 bases from J, the gap between germline ends came to 15 bases. TCRdb re-analysed the 5' RACE reads in MiXCR, keeping a single row per CDR3 protein. The sample records a few hundred thousand distinct CDR3 sequences, roughly a tenth being singletons. This sequence joins TRBV20-1 and TRBJ2-1; D perhaps matches TRBD2 (5 bases). The specimen was blood, either unsorted or a sorted T cell fraction (not recorded which). This TCR derives from a male donor with ankylosing spondylitis or in good health (not recorded which). CDR3 nucleotide sequence: TGCAGTGCTAGAAGTTCGGGGATATCTCAGTTCTTC. Protein: CSARSSGISQFF.